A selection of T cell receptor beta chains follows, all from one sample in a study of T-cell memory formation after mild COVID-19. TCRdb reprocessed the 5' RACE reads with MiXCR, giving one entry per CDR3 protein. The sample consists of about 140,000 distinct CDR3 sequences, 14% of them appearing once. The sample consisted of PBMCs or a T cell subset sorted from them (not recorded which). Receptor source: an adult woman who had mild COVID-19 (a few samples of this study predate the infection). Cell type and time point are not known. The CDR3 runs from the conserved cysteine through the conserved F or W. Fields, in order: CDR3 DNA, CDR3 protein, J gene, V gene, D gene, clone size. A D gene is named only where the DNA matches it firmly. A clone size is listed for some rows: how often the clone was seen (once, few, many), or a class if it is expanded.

DNA: TGTGCCAGCAGCTTAGATCCCACGGAAGCAAGAGATACCCAGTACTTC; CDR3: CASSLDPTEARDTQYF; J: TRBJ2-5; V: TRBV11-3; D: -; size: few
DNA: TGTGCCAGCAGTTTATTGGGACAGGCGGGCTACACCTTC; CDR3: CASSLLGQAGYTF; J: TRBJ1-2; V: TRBV27; D: TRBD1; size: few
DNA: TGTGCCAGCAGTTACTCGACTTTGGGGGCGGTCGGCTACACCTTC; CDR3: CASSYSTLGAVGYTF; J: TRBJ1-2; V: TRBV6-6; D: -; size: -
DNA: TGCGCCAGCAGCCCCCCCGGGACAGGGGTGTCGAATAGCAATCAGCCCCAGCATTTT; CDR3: CASSPPGTGVSNSNQPQHF; J: TRBJ1-5; V: TRBV4-1; D: TRBD1; size: -
DNA: TGTGCCAGCAGCTCACACGGCTACACCTTC; CDR3: CASSSHGYTF; J: TRBJ1-2; V: TRBV5-8; D: -; size: few
DNA: TGTGCCAGCAGCTTGTGGCGAGAGACAGAAAACACTGAAGCTTTCTTT; CDR3: CASSLWRETENTEAFF; J: TRBJ1-1; V: TRBV7-8; D: -; size: few
DNA: TGTGCCAGCAGCCCGCCCGGAGGTTATGTTGAGCAGTTCTTC; CDR3: CASSPPGGYVEQFF; J: TRBJ2-1; V: TRBV13; D: -; size: -
DNA: TGTGCCAGCAGGAAAGAAGCAGGAGGTGAAGCTTTCTTT; CDR3: CASRKEAGGEAFF; J: TRBJ1-1; V: TRBV7-9; D: -; size: once
DNA: TGCAGTGCTAGAGTCGTGAACACCGGGGAGCTGTTTTTT; CDR3: CSARVVNTGELFF; J: TRBJ2-2; V: TRBV20-1; D: -; size: few
DNA: TGTGCCAGCAGCCAAGATGCCGGACAGCTCATGAACACTGAAGCTTTCTTT; CDR3: CASSQDAGQLMNTEAFF; J: TRBJ1-1; V: TRBV4-2; D: -; size: -
DNA: TGCAGCGTTACCCGGGACAGGGATGGAGCCTACGAGCAGTACTTC; CDR3: CSVTRDRDGAYEQYF; J: TRBJ2-7; V: TRBV29-1; D: TRBD1; size: -
DNA: TGTGCCAGCAGTTCCTCCGGGACTTCGAACACCGGGGAGCTGTTTTTT; CDR3: CASSSSGTSNTGELFF; J: TRBJ2-2; V: TRBV6-5; D: -; size: few
DNA: TGTGCCATCAGTGAGTCTGGCGGCTATAGCAATCAGCCCCAGCATTTT; CDR3: CAISESGGYSNQPQHF; J: TRBJ1-5; V: TRBV10-3; D: -; size: few
DNA: TGTGCCACCAGCAGAGTAAACAGGGGTGCCGGTAATTCACCCCTCCACTTT; CDR3: CATSRVNRGAGNSPLHF; J: TRBJ1-6; V: TRBV15; D: TRBD1; size: many
DNA: TGTGCCAGCAGCTTAGGGGGCATAGCGGACTCCTACAATGAGCAGTTCTTC; CDR3: CASSLGGIADSYNEQFF; J: TRBJ2-1; V: TRBV7-8; D: -; size: -
DNA: TGTGCCAGCCCTCCCCCCGGGCCAACAGATACGCAGTATTTT; CDR3: CASPPPGPTDTQYF; J: TRBJ2-3; V: TRBV7-9; D: -; size: many
DNA: TGTGCCAGCTCACCAACGTGGGCCTCAAGGGTGGCCGGGGAGCTGTTTTTT; CDR3: CASSPTWASRVAGELFF; J: TRBJ2-2; V: TRBV18; D: -; size: few
DNA: TGTGCCAGCAGTGAAAGGGACGGCTGGACTGAAGCTTTCTTT; CDR3: CASSERDGWTEAFF; J: TRBJ1-1; V: TRBV6-1; D: -; size: few
DNA: TGTGCCAGCAGCTTAGGCAATAACTATGGCTACACCTTC; CDR3: CASSLGNNYGYTF; J: TRBJ1-2; V: TRBV7-8; D: -; size: few
DNA: TGTGCCAGCAGTTACTCGTCGGCTAGAAACAATGAGCAGTTCTTC; CDR3: CASSYSSARNNEQFF; J: TRBJ2-1; V: TRBV6-5; D: -; size: few
DNA: TGCGCCAGCTGTAGACAGGGGCAAAGTCACAACCAAGAGACCCAGTACTTC; CDR3: CASCRQGQSHNQETQYF; J: TRBJ2-5; V: TRBV5-1; D: TRBD1; size: few
DNA: TGTGCCAGCAGCTTAGCCCCTTTAGCGGGAGGGTCCTACAATGAGCAGTTCTTC; CDR3: CASSLAPLAGGSYNEQFF; J: TRBJ2-1; V: TRBV7-9; D: TRBD2; size: few
DNA: TGTGCCACCAGTGAGGGACAGGGAGAGACCCAGTACTTC; CDR3: CATSEGQGETQYF; J: TRBJ2-5; V: TRBV24-1; D: TRBD1; size: medium-sized
DNA: TGTGCCAGTAGCCCGGGACAGGGGATTTACGAGCAGTACTTC; CDR3: CASSPGQGIYEQYF; J: TRBJ2-7; V: TRBV19; D: TRBD1; size: once
DNA: TGTGCCAGCAGCGCCCTGATGGGGGACTGGGAAAACAATCAGCCCCAGCATTTT; CDR3: CASSALMGDWENNQPQHF; J: TRBJ1-5; V: TRBV12-3/TRBV12-4; D: -; size: few
DNA: TGTGCCAGCCGGAGCGGGAGGGCCTACGAGCAGTACTTC; CDR3: CASRSGRAYEQYF; J: TRBJ2-7; V: TRBV2; D: TRBD2; size: once
DNA: TGTGCCAGCAGCTCCCCCCACCGCAGGATCCACTATGGCTACACCTTC; CDR3: CASSSPHRRIHYGYTF; J: TRBJ1-2; V: TRBV21-1; D: -; size: few
DNA: TGTGCCAGCAGCTTAGGAGTGAGCTACGAGCAGTACTTC; CDR3: CASSLGVSYEQYF; J: TRBJ2-7; V: TRBV5-6; D: -; size: many
DNA: TGCAGTGCTAGGGAGGACATCCTCTACGAGCAGTACTTC; CDR3: CSAREDILYEQYF; J: TRBJ2-7; V: TRBV20-1; D: -; size: -
DNA: TGTGCCACCACGCCCTCTTATCCGAACTACTACAATGAGCAGTTCTTC; CDR3: CATTPSYPNYYNEQFF; J: TRBJ2-1; V: TRBV3-1; D: -; size: -
DNA: TGTGCCAGCAGCTCAGGACGGACCGGGGAGCTGTTTTTT; CDR3: CASSSGRTGELFF; J: TRBJ2-2; V: TRBV11-3; D: -; size: few
DNA: TGTGCCAGCAGTTACAGGGGGGGAGGCACTGAAGCTTTCTTT; CDR3: CASSYRGGGTEAFF; J: TRBJ1-1; V: TRBV12-3/TRBV12-4; D: TRBD1; size: few
DNA: TGTGCCAGCAGCGCACCCGAGGGACAGAGCCGACGGTATAGCAATCAGCCCCAGCATTTT; CDR3: CASSAPEGQSRRYSNQPQHF; J: TRBJ1-5; V: TRBV2; D: TRBD1; size: -
DNA: TGTGCCGGGGGGGCGGGTCAGCCCCAGCATTTT; CDR3: CAGGAGQPQHF; J: TRBJ1-5; V: TRBV19; D: -; size: -